This T cell receptor beta chain was captured by sequencing in a study of radiotherapy plus CTLA-4 blockade in lung cancer. Study-wide context: The study recorded objective responses in 15% to 20% of patients and disease control in about 31%.

People whose metastatic non-small-cell lung cancer was chemo-refractory got focal radiation along with CTLA-4 blockade by ipilimumab. Study-wide results and caveats: Early blood T cell clone dynamics, with interferon-beta, were reported to best predict response. Blood-borne expansion of tumor-derived TCR clones followed radiotherapy plus ipilimumab.

Sequencing used immunoSEQ multiplex PCR; TCRdb keeps in-frame clones, though not all of them. The data contain about 88,000 clones, roughly 70% of them seen just once; the ten biggest clones take up around an eighth. CDR1 SNHLY and CDR2 FYNNEI come from the germline V gene. There are 15 residues in the CDR3. Germline trimming cut 2 bases from V and 5 bases from J; bases unmatched to any gene: 6. For this clone: Antigen unknown.

Source: peripheral blood, taken from a patient treated with radiotherapy plus ipilimumab. This rearrangement joins TRBV2 to TRBJ1-5, with 7 bases lining up with TRBD1. The receptor comes from a human donor with non-small cell lung cancer that progressed on radiotherapy plus ipilimumab. The CDR3 coding sequence is TGTGCCAGCAGTGAACGACAGGGTGTATATCAGCCCCAGCATTTT. Protein: CASSERQGVYQPQHF.